One and the same sample provided the 27 T cell receptor beta chains below, sequenced in a study of T cells in Graves' hyperthyroidism and ophthalmopathy. Authors of the study amplified TCR beta CDR3 regions from RNA transcripts. First-round RT-PCR targeting the TCR CDR3 was performed with the HTBI primer set. TCRdb itself ran the multiplex PCR reads through MiXCR, one entry per CDR3 protein. The sample shows more than 650,000 distinct CDR3 sequences, less than 15% of them seen only once. Sequenced: blood. The source of these receptors is a young woman with Graves' hyperthyroidism.

The chain has TRBV15 and TRBJ2-2, with 8 nucleotides matching TRBD2. The CDR3 extends over 18 amino acids. The germline V gene encodes CDR1 LNHNV and CDR2 YYDKDF (reference sequence). J was trimmed by 3 bases and V by 3 bases; bases with no gene match: 12. The CDR3 loop reads CATSSHPRGGAYTGELFF. The CDR3 DNA is TGTGCCACCAGCAGTCACCCCCGGGGGGGGGCTTACACCGGGGAGCTGTTTTTT.

This clonotype was counted once. The V gene is TRBV12-3 or TRBV12-4, the J gene TRBJ2-1; D is perhaps TRBD2 (6 bases). CDR3 length: 12 residues. V lost 7 bases and J 10 bases, leaving 14 bases between the germline ends. The CDR3, as DNA: TGTGCCAGCACCCTGGGAGGATGGGAGCAGTTCTTC. Protein: CASTLGGWEQFF.

The chain combines TRBV7-3 with TRBJ1-1; possibly TRBD1 for D (5 bases). The V end lost 3 bases, the J end lost 4 bases, and 18 bases lay between the germline ends. CDR3 length equals 16 residues. Germline assignment: CDR1 SGHTA and CDR2 FQGTGA. Written as DNA, the CDR3 is TGTGCCAGCAGCTTGGGGGGAGGGGTAAGCGGCACTGAAGCTTTCTTT. Protein: CASSLGGGVSGTEAFF.

This clonotype occurred many times. This sequence joins TRBV11-2 and TRBJ2-1; 9 bases match TRBD2. The CDR3 loop spans 16 amino acids. CDR1 and CDR2 from the germline V gene are SGHAT and FQNNGV. The junction had 8 bases not matched to a gene; V was cut back by 1 base and J by 7 bases. The CDR3 here is CASSLASAGGRNEQFF. CDR3 sequence (DNA): TGTGCCAGCAGCTTAGCGAGCGCGGGAGGGAGGAATGAGCAGTTCTTC. Full variable domain (rest looked up from reference TRBV11-2 and TRBJ2-1): EAGVAQSPRYKIIEKRQSVAFWCNPISGHATLYWYQQILGQGPKLLIQFQNNGVVDDSQLPKDRFSAERLKGVDSTLKIQPAKLEDSAVYLCASSLASAGGRNEQFFGPGTRLTVL.

V and J are TRBV19 and TRBJ1-5; the match to TRBD1 covers 8 bases. Germline values: CDR1 LNHDA, CDR2 SQIVND (reference sequence). This CDR3 is 16 amino acids long. V lost 6 bases and J lost 1; bases outside the gene matches: 8. The CDR3 DNA sequence: TGTGCCAGTAGCCACCGACAGGGGCCCAGCAATCAGCCCCAGCATTTT. It translates to CASSHRQGPSNQPQHF.

As concerns this clonotype: The germline gene is not matched at one end of the junction; a read error may be the cause. The chain recombines TRBV6-2 or TRBV6-3 with TRBJ2-5, with D perhaps matching TRBD2 (6 bases). CDR1 and CDR2 from the germline V gene are MNHEY and SVGEGT. This CDR3 region has 12 residues. For the CDR3, the DNA is TGCACCTCAGGGCGGAGGGGAGAGACCCAGTACTTC. It translates to CTSGRRGETQYF.

The J gene is TRBJ1-5, the V gene TRBV18; TRBD1 is a possible D gene (6 bases). Trimming stripped 6 bases from V and 6 bases from J, with 15 bases between. CDR1 is KGHSH, CDR2 LQKENI, per germline. CDR3 length: 14 residues. The chain's CDR3 is CASSRGGPGQPQHF. DNA of the CDR3: TGTGCCAGCTCCCGCGGGGGGCCGGGTCAGCCCCAGCATTTT.

This clonotype was seen ten or more times. This chain links TRBV5-1 with TRBJ1-2, with 8 bases identical to TRBD1. V gave up 0 bases and J gave up 7 bases; unmatched junction bases: 8. The CDR3 is 15 residues long. Germline assignment: CDR1 SGHRS and CDR2 YFSETQ. The CDR3 spells CASSLAGTGATGYTF. CDR3 DNA sequence: TGCGCCAGCAGCTTGGCCGGGACAGGTGCCACTGGCTACACCTTC.

This clonotype was observed a few times. Compared with germline, one end of the junction differs, possibly owing to a read error. The chain combines TRBV4-3 with TRBJ1-2; no reliable D call. CDR1 LGHNA and CDR2 YSLEER come from the germline V gene. The CDR3 contains 16 residues. As DNA, the CDR3 is TGCGCCAGCAGCCAAGCGGGAAGGGTAGCTAACTATGGCTACGCCTTC. This sequence encodes CASSQAGRVANYGYAF.

This clonotype was detected many times. The genes are TRBV24-1 and TRBJ1-5, with D unresolved. The germline V and J ends were trimmed by 0 bases and 1 base, with 3 bases remaining between them. The length of the CDR3 is 14 residues. Germline V gene data show CDR1 as KGHDR and CDR2 as SFDVKD. The CDR3 loop is CATSDLFSNQPQHF. For the CDR3, the DNA is TGTGCCACCAGTGATTTGTTCAGCAATCAGCCCCAGCATTTT.

This clonotype turned up a few times. DNA of the CDR3: TGTGCCACCAGGGATGAGGGAGATACGCAGTATTTT. As protein: CATRDEGDTQYF. V and J are TRBV24-1 and TRBJ2-3, with a possible D match to TRBD2 (5 bases). CDR1 KGHDR and CDR2 SFDVKD come from the germline V gene. The CDR3 spans 12 residues. Trimming removed 7 bases at V and 5 bases at J, with 9 bases between.

This clonotype occurred many times. The chain is built from TRBV27 and TRBJ2-7; D possibly uses TRBD1 or TRBD2 (5 bases each). This CDR3 has 17 residues. The germline gives CDR1 MNHEY, CDR2 SMNVEV (reference sequence). Trimming removed 6 bases at V and 0 bases at J, with 21 bases between. CDR3: CASRDPERGRISYEQYF. The CDR3 bases are TGTGCCAGCAGAGACCCGGAGAGGGGCCGCATCTCCTACGAGCAGTACTTC.

This clonotype was seen repeatedly, ten times or more. The chain has TRBV28 and TRBJ2-7; D perhaps matches TRBD2 (6 bases). Looked up from germline, CDR1 is MDHEN and CDR2 is SYDVKM. The CDR3 totals 12 residues. V dropped 5 bases and J dropped 2 bases, with 7 bases sitting between them. The CDR3 protein is CASSRGTYEQYF. DNA for the CDR3: TGTGCCAGCAGTCGCGGGACCTACGAGCAGTACTTC.

This clonotype was seen ten or more times. J is TRBJ2-7 and V is TRBV5-5; TRBD1 is a possible D gene (6 bases). Per the germline V gene, CDR1 is SGHKS and CDR2 is YYEKEE (reference sequence). The CDR3 sequence is 15 residues long. Trimming cost V 4 bases and J 3 bases, with 17 bases left between them. This CDR3 reads CASSPDPGTNYEQYF. DNA for the CDR3: TGTGCCAGCAGCCCAGACCCCGGGACAAACTACGAGCAGTACTTC. Full variable domain (outside the CDR3, taken from reference TRBV5-5 and TRBJ2-7): DAGVTQSPTHLIKTRGQQVTLRCSPISGHKSVSWYQQVLGQGPQFIFQYYEKEERGRGNFPDRFSARQFPNYSSELNVNALLLGDSALYLCASSPDPGTNYEQYFGPGTRLTVT.

This clonotype was seen ten or more times. The chain couples TRBV5-1 to TRBJ2-7; 7 nucleotides line up with TRBD2. Germline CDR1 is SGHRS and CDR2 is YFSETQ. The J segment lost 0 bases and the V segment lost 4 bases, leaving 7 bases of the junction unmatched. This CDR3 contains 15 residues. CDR3 coding DNA: TGCGCCAGCAGCGTCCTCATAGCGGGCTCCTACGAGCAGTACTTC. Its protein product is CASSVLIAGSYEQYF.

This clonotype was detected a few times. The chain carries TRBV13 and TRBJ2-7; 7 bases match TRBD1. CDR3 length equals 14 residues. Looked up from germline, CDR1 is PRHDT and CDR2 is FYEKMQ (reference sequence). J gave up 3 bases and V 5 bases, and 7 bases lay outside the gene matches. The chain's CDR3 is CASSGRGSGYEQYF. The CDR3 DNA is TGTGCCAGCAGCGGCAGGGGGAGCGGCTACGAGCAGTACTTC.

This clonotype was detected many times. The rearrangement links TRBV4-2 to TRBJ1-2, with no clear D. Per the germline V gene, CDR1 is LGHNA and CDR2 is YNFKEQ. This CDR3 contains 12 residues. Trimming stripped 2 bases from V and 8 bases from J, with 9 bases between. The CDR3 sequence: CASSQRVDGYTF. CDR3 in DNA: TGTGCCAGCAGCCAAAGGGTGGACGGCTACACCTTC.

In its sample, this clonotype was seen a few times. The chain has TRBV19 and TRBJ2-3; no definite D call. The CDR3 covers 15 residues. Germline V gene sequence: CDR1 LNHDA, CDR2 SQIVND (reference sequence). Trimming left V 2 bases short and J 4 bases short, with 13 bases between. In nucleotides, the CDR3 is TGTGCCAGTAGTATATTGGGGAAAGGGCCAGATACGCAGTATTTT. Its translation is CASSILGKGPDTQYF.

This clonotype was counted a few times. The chain is built from TRBV9 and TRBJ2-5; tentative D call: TRBD1 (6 bases). The CDR3 loop spans 15 amino acids. Germline values: CDR1 SGDLS, CDR2 YYNGEE. V was shortened by 3 bases and J by 5 bases, with 17 bases between the two germline ends. The DNA of the CDR3 is TGTGCCAGCAGCGCAGGACAGTCTTCTTTGGAGACCCAGTACTTC. It codes for CASSAGQSSLETQYF.

V is TRBV11-3 and J is TRBJ1-1, with D uncertain. CDR1 and CDR2 (germline): SGHNT, YENEEA. There are 12 residues in the CDR3. V lost 1 base to trimming and J lost 10 bases, with 10 bases between them. CDR3 region: CASSLGSFGAFF. CDR3 DNA: TGTGCCAGCAGCTTAGGGAGCTTTGGAGCTTTCTTT.

This clonotype turned up a few times. The genes are TRBV12-3 or TRBV12-4 and TRBJ2-2; 7 nucleotides agree with TRBD2. The CDR3 has 16 amino acids. V shed 7 bases and J 7 bases; nucleotides not matched to a gene: 15. This chain's CDR3 is CASTWRAGVYNGELFF. The CDR3 DNA sequence: TGTGCCAGCACCTGGAGGGCGGGAGTATATAACGGGGAGCTGTTTTTT.

The rearrangement links TRBV6-2 or TRBV6-3 to TRBJ2-1; tentative D call: TRBD1 (6 bases). Deletions cut 5 bases from V and 5 bases from J, with 19 bases between. CDR1 is MNHEY, CDR2 SVGEGT, per germline. This CDR3 region has 16 residues. As DNA, the CDR3 is TGTGCCAGCAGTGGGCGTAGGGGGAATTCCGACAATGAGCAGTTCTTC. Its translation: CASSGRRGNSDNEQFF.

This clonotype was counted between two and nine times. The gene calls are TRBV29-1 and TRBJ2-1; D is unresolved. V was clipped by 3 bases and J by 4 bases, with 7 bases between them. The CDR3 runs 12 residues. Germline V lookup: CDR1 SQVTM, CDR2 ANQGSEA. CDR3 DNA: TGCAGCGTTGACTACAGATACAATGAGCAGTTCTTC. Amino acids: CSVDYRYNEQFF.

Ten or more counts support this clonotype. The genes are TRBV18 and TRBJ1-6; 9 bases line up with TRBD1. CDR1 and CDR2 (germline): KGHSH, LQKENI. This CDR3 has 14 residues. With V trimmed by 4 bases and J by 15 bases, 10 bases remained unmatched. The CDR3: CASSLRDREPYLHF. CDR3 in DNA: TGTGCCAGCTCACTCCGGGACAGGGAACCTTACCTCCACTTT.

This rearrangement joins TRBV11-2 to TRBJ2-7; perhaps TRBD1 as D (6 bases). Trimming removed 6 bases from V and 10 bases from J, with 19 bases in between. The CDR3 loop spans 13 amino acids. Germline V gives CDR1 SGHAT, CDR2 FQNNGV. CDR3 DNA: TGTGCCAGCAGAACCCAGAAAGGACAGCGACAGTACTTC. Its translation: CASRTQKGQRQYF.

This chain uses TRBV7-9 with TRBJ2-7, with TRBD2 identical over 9 bases. There are 15 residues in the CDR3. The germline V gene encodes CDR1 SEHNR and CDR2 FQNEAQ (reference sequence). V dropped 10 bases and J dropped 2; count of bases not matched to a gene: 12. The CDR3 region has the DNA TGTGCCATAGCGGCGGGGGGGACAGAGACCTACGAGCAGTACTTC. Translation: CAIAAGGTETYEQYF.

This clonotype was picked up a small number of times. The rearrangement links TRBV27 to TRBJ1-5; D may be TRBD1 (5 bases). Germline loops: CDR1 MNHEY, CDR2 SMNVEV (reference sequence). CDR3 length: 12 amino acids. Trimming removed 3 bases at V and 9 bases at J, with 9 bases between. CDR3 nucleotide sequence: TGTGCCAGCAGTTTCCCAGGGAGGCCCCAGCATTTT. Translated, it gives CASSFPGRPQHF.